Listed here are 22 T cell receptor beta chains from one sample, sequenced in a study of PD-L1 blockade in urothelial cancer. Profiled with immunoSEQ multiplex PCR; TCRdb holds only in-frame clones, not every one. Of 35,000 to 45,000 clones listed, about 90% are singletons. Specified time point: peripheral blood 6 weeks after treatment start. Sample: PBMCs, taken around atezolizumab (anti-PD-L1) treatment. All receptors come from a man between 65 and 85 years old with urothelial cancer.

This clone was recorded only once. The genes are TRBV10-3 and TRBJ1-3; no firm D call. This CDR3 has 16 residues. V was shortened by 3 bases and J by 0 bases, with 12 bases between the two germline ends. Germline CDR1 and CDR2: ENHRY and SYGVKD. The CDR3 reads CAISDQNSYSGNTIYF. The DNA for the CDR3 is TGTGCCATCAGTGACCAGAACAGCTACTCTGGAAACACCATATATTTT.

The J gene is TRBJ2-7, the V gene TRBV5-1, with D possibly being TRBD1 (6 bases). With 0 bases removed from V and 4 bases from J, the gap between germline ends came to 11 bases. The CDR3 length is 14 residues. Germline V gene lookup returns CDR1 SGHRS and CDR2 YFSETQ. The CDR3 DNA is TGCGCCAGCAGCTTGGACCCCGGGACATACGAGCAGTACTTC. Protein sequence: CASSLDPGTYEQYF.

This clone was detected only once. This chain joins TRBV18 and TRBJ1-4; 8 nucleotides agree with TRBD1. The trim removed 6 bases at V and 8 bases at J, leaving 8 bases unmatched. Germline V CDR1 and CDR2: KGHSH, LQKENI. This CDR3 spans 14 amino acids. CDR3 region: CASSPTGTGEKLFF. CDR3 coding DNA: TGTGCCAGCTCCCCGACCGGGACAGGAGAAAAACTGTTTTTT.

Only a few counts were recorded for this clone. The CDR3 DNA reads TGTGCCAGCAGGACCACAGGGGGTCCAATGAACACTGAAGCTTTCTTT. It encodes CASRTTGGPMNTEAFF. The J gene is TRBJ1-1, the V gene TRBV28, with TRBD1 matching over 8 bases. CDR1 MDHEN and CDR2 SYDVKM come from the germline V gene. This CDR3 region has 16 residues. Germline trimming cut 6 bases from V and 0 bases from J; bases unmatched to any gene: 9.

This clone appeared once. This chain uses TRBV28 with TRBJ2-7, with 8 bases lining up with TRBD1. The CDR3 is 14 residues long. Germline V lookup: CDR1 MDHEN, CDR2 SYDVKM. The junction had 6 bases not matched to a gene; V was cut back by 6 bases and J by 2 bases. CDR3 amino acids: CASSSGQEAYEQYF. CDR3 nucleotide sequence: TGTGCCAGCAGCTCGGGACAGGAGGCCTACGAGCAGTACTTC.

V usage is TRBV6-1 and J usage is TRBJ1-5, with D possibly TRBD1 on 5 matching bases. CDR1 and CDR2 (germline): MNHNS, SASEGT. The CDR3 extends over 15 amino acids. Trimming stripped 0 bases from V and 4 bases from J, with 10 bases between. For the CDR3, the DNA is TGTGCCAGCAGTGAAGCGGGGGGGAAGAATCAGCCCCAGCATTTT. This encodes CASSEAGGKNQPQHF.

This chain connects TRBV11-2 to TRBJ1-5, with 8 nucleotides matching TRBD1. Germline CDR1 reads SGHAT; CDR2 reads FQNNGV. This CDR3 is built from 13 residues. The V and J ends lost 4 bases and 5 bases, in that order; junction bases with no gene match: 1. CDR3 DNA: TGTGCCAGCAGCTCGACAGGGGATCAGCCCCAGCATTTT. Translation: CASSSTGDQPQHF.

V and J are TRBV6-5 and TRBJ1-3; D gene unclear. This CDR3 is 14 amino acids long. V was trimmed by 6 bases and J by 0 bases, leaving 9 bases between them. Per the germline V gene, CDR1 is MNHEY and CDR2 is SVGAGI. The CDR3: CASREFNSGNTIYF. DNA of the CDR3: TGTGCCAGCAGAGAGTTTAACTCTGGAAACACCATATATTTT.

V and J are TRBV27 and TRBJ1-5; TRBD1 aligns across 10 bases. The trim removed 5 bases at V and 2 bases at J, leaving 3 bases unmatched. From germline, CDR1 is MNHEY and CDR2 SMNVEV (reference sequence). This CDR3 has 15 residues. CDR3 region: CASSTTGGGNQPQHF. As DNA, the CDR3 is TGTGCCAGCAGTACGACAGGGGGCGGCAATCAGCCCCAGCATTTT.

J is TRBJ2-2 and V is TRBV7-9, with D possibly matching TRBD1 (7 bases). CDR3 length equals 16 residues. Germline V CDR1 and CDR2: SEHNR, FQNEAQ (reference sequence). V was shortened by 4 bases and J by 4 bases, with 16 bases between the two germline ends. CDR3 bases: TGTGCCAGCAGCTCTAGTCCAGGGGGACTCACCGGGGAGCTGTTTTTT. Protein sequence: CASSSSPGGLTGELFF. The full variable domain, completed using reference TRBV7-9 and TRBJ2-2, is DTGVSQNPRHKITKRGQNVTFRCDPISEHNRLYWYRQTLGQGPEFLTYFQNEAQLEKSRLLSDRFSAERPKGSFSTLEIQRTEQGDSAMYLCASSSSPGGLTGELFFGEGSRLTVL.

This clone was observed a handful of times. This chain connects TRBV7-8 to TRBJ2-2; perhaps TRBD2 as D (7 bases). This CDR3 has 17 residues. CDR1 and CDR2 from the germline V gene are SGHVS and FQNEAQ. Deletions cut 1 base from V and 2 bases from J, with 14 bases between. DNA for the CDR3: TGTGCCAGCAGCTTAGATGCGGGGGCGGCAAACACCGGGGAGCTGTTTTTT. Protein sequence: CASSLDAGAANTGELFF.

This rearrangement joins TRBV7-3 to TRBJ2-7; tentative D call: TRBD2 (6 bases). Germline V gene lookup returns CDR1 SGHTA and CDR2 FQGTGA. The CDR3 length is 13 residues. Trimming took off 5 bases at V and 4 bases at J, with 12 bases between the two ends. CDR3: CASSPGLLYEQYF. The CDR3, as DNA: TGTGCCAGCAGCCCAGGACTATTGTACGAGCAGTACTTC.

V usage is TRBV2 and J usage is TRBJ2-5; TRBD2 matches 9 bases. Germline-derived CDR1 and CDR2 are SNHLY and FYNNEI. The CDR3 has 15 amino acids. J gave up 2 bases and V 7 bases, and 8 bases lay outside the gene matches. DNA of the CDR3: TGTGCCAGCATCCGGACTAGCGCGAGACAAGAGACCCAGTACTTC. Residues: CASIRTSARQETQYF.

The rearrangement links TRBV7-9 to TRBJ2-1, with D hard to call. The CDR3 is 10 amino acids. The ends were cut back, 3 bases at V and 10 bases at J, with 4 bases in the middle. From germline, CDR1 is SEHNR and CDR2 FQNEAQ (reference sequence). CDR3 loop: CASSFSEQFF. In nucleotides, the CDR3 is TGTGCCAGCAGCTTTAGCGAGCAGTTCTTC.

The gene calls are TRBV30 and TRBJ2-3; TRBD2 agrees at 8 bases. With 7 bases clipped from V and 2 bases from J, the junction kept 14 bases outside the gene matches. The CDR3 covers 16 residues. The germline CDR1 and CDR2 sequences are GTSNPN and SVGIG (reference sequence). The DNA for the CDR3 is TGTGCCTCCTCTCGGGGGGCGGGAGGATACACAGATACGCAGTATTTT. It is translated as CASSRGAGGYTDTQYF.

The rearrangement joins TRBV10-3 to TRBJ1-4; D is uncertain. Deletions cut 2 bases from V and 4 bases from J, with 11 bases between. CDR1 is ENHRY, CDR2 SYGVKD, per germline. The CDR3 is 15 amino acids. CDR3 residues: CAISETRTGNEKLFF. The CDR3 DNA reads TGTGCCATCAGTGAGACTAGGACGGGTAATGAAAAACTGTTTTTT.

This chain joins TRBV6-5 and TRBJ2-3; 7 nucleotides line up with TRBD1. J was trimmed by 8 bases and V by 6 bases; bases with no gene match: 14. This CDR3 is 15 amino acids long. Germline loops: CDR1 MNHEY, CDR2 SVGAGI. The CDR3 sequence: CASSPIETGWSTQYF. The CDR3 coding sequence is TGTGCCAGCAGCCCCATCGAGACAGGGTGGAGTACGCAGTATTTT.

This chain links TRBV11-2 with TRBJ1-1, with D maybe TRBD1 (5 bases). Trimming took 5 bases from V and 1 from J, leaving 14 bases between them. Per germline, CDR1 SGHAT and CDR2 FQNNGV. This CDR3 has 15 amino acids. The CDR3, as DNA: TGTGCCAGCAGCCTCTCGGACATCAGGAACACTGAAGCTTTCTTT. This translates into CASSLSDIRNTEAFF.

This sequence joins TRBV19 and TRBJ2-2; D perhaps matches TRBD1 (7 bases). This CDR3 spans 15 amino acids. The V end was cut by 5 bases, the J end by 5 bases, with 15 bases between. Looked up from germline, CDR1 is LNHDA and CDR2 is SQIVND (reference sequence). The CDR3 reads CASSARQGLTGELFF. CDR3 coding DNA: TGTGCCAGTAGTGCGAGACAGGGACTTACCGGGGAGCTGTTTTTT.

V usage is TRBV7-7 and J usage is TRBJ1-3; D gene unclear. V lost 5 bases, J lost 4 bases, and 12 bases lay in between. The CDR3 sequence is 14 residues long. The germline CDR1 and CDR2 sequences are SSHAT and FNYEAQ (reference sequence). The CDR3 sequence is CASSQAGPGNTIYF. DNA of the CDR3: TGTGCCAGCAGCCAGGCAGGTCCGGGAAACACCATATATTTT. Variable domain in full (rest from reference TRBV7-7 and TRBJ1-3): GAGVSQSPRYKVTKRGQDVTLRCDPISSHATLYWYQQALGQGPEFLTYFNYEAQPDKSGLPSDRFSAERPEGSISTLTIQRTEQRDSAMYRCASSQAGPGNTIYFGEGSWLTVV.

This rearrangement joins TRBV5-6 to TRBJ2-5, with 10 bases that match TRBD1. The germline gives CDR1 SGHDT, CDR2 YYEEEE. V shed 4 bases, J shed 4 bases, and the junction held 10 bases outside the gene matches. This CDR3 contains 16 residues. This chain's CDR3 is CASSGGTGDLLETQYF. The DNA of the CDR3 is TGTGCCAGCAGCGGTGGGACAGGGGATCTTTTAGAGACCCAGTACTTC.

V and J are TRBV2 and TRBJ1-1; 7 bases fit TRBD1. Germline CDR1 reads SNHLY; CDR2 reads FYNNEI. After removal of 6 bases from V and 1 base from J, the junction contained 8 bases not matched to a gene. The CDR3 is 15 residues long. Here the CDR3 DNA reads TGTGCCAGCAGGGTTGGGACAGCTCCGAACACTGAAGCTTTCTTT. Protein sequence: CASRVGTAPNTEAFF.